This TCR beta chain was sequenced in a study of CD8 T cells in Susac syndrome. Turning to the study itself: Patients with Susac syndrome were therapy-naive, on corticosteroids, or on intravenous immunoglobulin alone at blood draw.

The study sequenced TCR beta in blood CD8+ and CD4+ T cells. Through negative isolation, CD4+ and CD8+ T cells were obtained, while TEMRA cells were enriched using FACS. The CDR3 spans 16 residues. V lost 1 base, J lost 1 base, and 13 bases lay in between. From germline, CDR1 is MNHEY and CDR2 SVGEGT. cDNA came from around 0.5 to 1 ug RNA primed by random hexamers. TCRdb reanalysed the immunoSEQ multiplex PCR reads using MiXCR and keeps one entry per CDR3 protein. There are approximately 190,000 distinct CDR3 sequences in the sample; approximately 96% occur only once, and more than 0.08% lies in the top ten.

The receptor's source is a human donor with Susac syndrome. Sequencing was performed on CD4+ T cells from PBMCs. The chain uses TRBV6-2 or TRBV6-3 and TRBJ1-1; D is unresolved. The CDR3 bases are TGTGCCAGCAGTTACTTCTTCAGGACGGCGAACACTGAAGCTTTCTTT. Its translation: CASSYFFRTANTEAFF.